The rows below give T cell receptor beta chains drawn from one sample of a study of beta chain features in type 1 diabetes. The assay was immunoSEQ multiplex PCR, and TCRdb's table has in-frame clones only and misses some. This table has about 150,000 clones, about 9.1% appearing once. Sequenced sample: central memory CD4+ T cells from blood. These receptors came from a woman aged 18 to 35 in good health. The conserved cysteine and the conserved F or W are not part of the CDR3 here. Fields, in order: V gene, CDR3 protein.

v_call: TRBV19
cdr3_aa: ASSAMAGGREQY

v_call: TRBV29-1
cdr3_aa: SVGTSSNEQF

v_call: TRBV7-2
cdr3_aa: ASSLGSRQYEQY

v_call: TRBV9
cdr3_aa: ASSVFQRGFSDTQY

v_call: TRBV19
cdr3_aa: ASTPRATHRGAEAF

v_call: TRBV4-2
cdr3_aa: ASSQPDRENEQF

v_call: TRBV7-2
cdr3_aa: ASSLWTANEQF

v_call: TRBV9
cdr3_aa: ASSPGGRSGYT

v_call: TRBV27
cdr3_aa: ASTRLAGGADTQY

v_call: TRBV9
cdr3_aa: ASSRGSYGYT

v_call: TRBV5-1
cdr3_aa: ASSLAGDYGYT

v_call: TRBV27
cdr3_aa: ASSKDRGRGYT

v_call: TRBV18
cdr3_aa: ASSQGQDEAF

v_call: TRBV7-3
cdr3_aa: ASSPGTVGSGANVLT

v_call: TRBV19
cdr3_aa: ATGRTGNTEAF

v_call: TRBV5-1
cdr3_aa: ASSLGGQGETQY

v_call: TRBV2
cdr3_aa: ASKGQGYEQY

v_call: TRBV9
cdr3_aa: ASSAANGELF

v_call: TRBV7-2
cdr3_aa: ASSSQGNTEAF

v_call: TRBV2
cdr3_aa: AGHGTGPLGTEAF

v_call: TRBV9
cdr3_aa: ASSGDRVNYGYT

v_call: TRBV29-1
cdr3_aa: SASLTGAYEQY

v_call: TRBV27
cdr3_aa: ASSRRTARVNTEAF

v_call: TRBV11-2
cdr3_aa: ASSLGLAGYEQY

v_call: TRBV23-1
cdr3_aa: AFLRDRQRNTEAF

v_call: TRBV5-1
cdr3_aa: ASSLDSNTGELF

v_call: TRBV7-2
cdr3_aa: ASSSQAGSYNEQF

v_call: TRBV30
cdr3_aa: AWSAGGFYGYT

v_call: TRBV7-2
cdr3_aa: ASSLFAGDIKSGANVLT

v_call: TRBV6-5
cdr3_aa: ASSEGVTQPQH

v_call: TRBV7-2
cdr3_aa: ASSSQGQGARQF

v_call: TRBV11-1
cdr3_aa: ASSDNRGDEQF

v_call: TRBV30
cdr3_aa: AWRGLANTGELF

v_call: TRBV2
cdr3_aa: ASSAERGGTDTQY

v_call: TRBV19
cdr3_aa: ASRGGSGRIYEQY

v_call: TRBV5-1
cdr3_aa: ASSPGEPTDTQY

v_call: TRBV7-2
cdr3_aa: ASSLSSRDQETQY

v_call: TRBV2
cdr3_aa: ASSEFRGLF

v_call: TRBV7-2
cdr3_aa: ASSRQYSGNTIY

v_call: TRBV18
cdr3_aa: ASSPSGGGNTEAF

v_call: TRBV30
cdr3_aa: AWSGQFIYEQY